These 7 T cell receptor beta chains originate from one sample sequenced in a study of blood T cells in healthy people across ages. Next came a second PCR, run for roughly 7 to 12 cycles, which used a sample-barcoded 5' primer along with a J-beta primer mix. Via MiXCR, TCRdb re-called the 5' RACE reads, giving one row per CDR3 protein. This sample has about 970,000 distinct CDR3 sequences, with just over 50% found just once. The source material was blood. Receptors were obtained from a woman between 55 and 75 years old in good health.

The rearrangement links TRBV10-3 to TRBJ2-7; 8 bases are a match to TRBD2. The trim removed 4 bases at V and 3 bases at J, leaving 8 bases unmatched. Per the germline V gene, CDR1 is ENHRY and CDR2 is SYGVKD. This CDR3 spans 15 amino acids. CDR3 nucleotide sequence: TGTGCCATCAGTGTCATTAGCGGGAAGAGCTACGAGCAGTACTTC. Its protein is CAISVISGKSYEQYF.

The sample holds a few counts of this clonotype. The V gene is TRBV27, the J gene TRBJ2-5; 8 positions agree with TRBD2. The end of the DNA fits TRBJ2-7 better, so the J call may be wrong. This CDR3 has 16 amino acids. Germline-derived CDR1 and CDR2 are MNHEY and SMNVEV (reference sequence). The CDR3 protein is CASASPYLRGDYEQYF. Here the CDR3 DNA reads TGTGCCAGCGCCTCCCCCTACTTGCGGGGGGACTACGAGCAGTACTTC.

V and J are TRBV7-2 and TRBJ2-6, with 8 bases fitting TRBD1. This CDR3 spans 16 amino acids. Trimming removed 5 bases from V and 4 bases from J; junction bases left unmatched: 7. The germline gives CDR1 SGHTA, CDR2 FQGNSA. The CDR3 spells CASSQRTGSGANVLTF. The CDR3 DNA follows: TGTGCCAGCAGCCAAAGGACAGGGTCCGGGGCCAACGTCCTGACTTTC. Variable domain in full (rest from reference TRBV7-2 and TRBJ2-6): GAGVSQSPSNKVTEKGKDVELRCDPISGHTALYWYRQSLGQGLEFLIYFQGNSAPDKSGLPSDRFSAERTGGSVSTLTIQRTQQEDSAVYLCASSQRTGSGANVLTFGAGSRLTVL.

A few counts support this clonotype. The rearrangement joins TRBV20-1 to TRBJ1-5, with D perhaps TRBD1 (5 bases). Germline lookup yields CDR1 DFQATT and CDR2 SNEGSKA (reference sequence). The CDR3 consists of 15 residues. The V end lost 3 bases, the J end lost 1 base, and 13 bases lay between the germline ends. CDR3 in DNA: TGCAGTGCTAGGCCACCGGGACTAAGCAATCAGCCCCAGCATTTT. Its translation is CSARPPGLSNQPQHF.

The chain has TRBV6-2 or TRBV6-3 and TRBJ2-3; 7 bases fit TRBD2. Germline values: CDR1 MNHEY, CDR2 SVGEGT. The CDR3 consists of 13 residues. The junction had 5 bases not matched to a gene; V was cut back by 6 bases and J by 5 bases. The CDR3 reads CASSDPGGDTQYF. CDR3 DNA sequence: TGTGCCAGCAGCGACCCGGGAGGAGATACGCAGTATTTT.

The rearrangement joins TRBV2 to TRBJ2-5; D call uncertain. This CDR3 has 12 residues. Germline V gives CDR1 SNHLY, CDR2 FYNNEI. Trimming removed 6 bases from V and 5 bases from J, with 10 bases in between. Here the CDR3 DNA reads TGTGCCAGCAGAAGGGTTAGGGAGACCCAGTACTTC. Its translation: CASRRVRETQYF.

The CDR3 here is CASSFVWTQQETQYF. As DNA, the CDR3 is TGTGCCAGCAGCTTCGTCTGGACTCAACAAGAGACCCAGTACTTC. The chain has TRBV5-6 and TRBJ2-5, with a weak D call TRBD2 (5 bases). This CDR3 region has 15 residues. Trimming removed 2 bases from V and 2 bases from J, with 13 bases in between. Germline V CDR1 and CDR2: SGHDT, YYEEEE.